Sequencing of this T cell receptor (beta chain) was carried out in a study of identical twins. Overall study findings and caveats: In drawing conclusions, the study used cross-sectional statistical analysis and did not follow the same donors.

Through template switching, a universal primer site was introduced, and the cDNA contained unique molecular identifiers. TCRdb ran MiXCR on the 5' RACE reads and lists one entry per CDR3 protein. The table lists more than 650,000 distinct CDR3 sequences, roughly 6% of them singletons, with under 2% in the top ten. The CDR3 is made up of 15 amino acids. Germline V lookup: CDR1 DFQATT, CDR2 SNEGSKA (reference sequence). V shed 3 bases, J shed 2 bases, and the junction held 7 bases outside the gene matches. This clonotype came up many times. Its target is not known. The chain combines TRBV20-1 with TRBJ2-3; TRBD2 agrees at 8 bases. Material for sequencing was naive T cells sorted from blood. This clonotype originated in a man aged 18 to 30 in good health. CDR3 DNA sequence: TGCAGTGCTAGGAGGGTAGCGGGATCCACAGATACGCAGTATTTT. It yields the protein CSARRVAGSTDTQYF.